The next 9 T cell receptor beta chains were all read from a single sample in a study of beta chain features in type 1 diabetes. No antigens are known for them. What was sequenced were expressed TCRB transcripts, since all of the isolated RNA had been reverse transcribed. The protocol was immunoSEQ multiplex PCR, while the TCRdb copy is restricted to in-frame clones and leaves out a portion. Here the sample spans tens of thousands of clones, roughly 63% being singletons. Study findings and constraints: Shortening of TCRB CDR3s, moderate but significant, appeared in all four CD4+ subsets of Type 1 diabetes patients.

The specimen was stem cell memory CD4+ T cells from blood. These receptor sequences come from a woman younger than 45 with type 1 diabetes.

V and J are TRBV21-1 and TRBJ2-5; the DNA was not compared with TRBD2, the D call given in the table. TRBV21-1 is tagged as a pseudogene. The CDR3 contains 15 residues. Written as DNA, the CDR3 is TGTGCCAGCAGGATCCGATTACCGGGATGGGAGACCCAGTACTTC. Its protein is CASRIRLPGWETQYF.

V is TRBV30 and J is TRBJ2-3; D is unresolved. The germline gives CDR1 GTSNPN, CDR2 SVGIG (reference sequence). CDR3 length: 14 residues. V shed 0 bases and J shed 4 bases, with 11 bases lying between them. CDR3 nucleotide sequence: TGTGCCTGGAGTGTAGGCGGAGTTTCAGATACGCAGTATTTT. It codes for CAWSVGGVSDTQYF.

This chain uses TRBV5-4 with TRBJ2-3, with 7 bases that match TRBD1. CDR1 SGHNT and CDR2 YYREEE come from the germline V gene (reference sequence). J was trimmed by 1 base and V by 5 bases; bases with no gene match: 4. There are 14 residues in the CDR3. CDR3 sequence: CASRQDRRTDTQYF. In nucleotides, the CDR3 is TGTGCCAGCAGACAGGACAGGCGCACAGATACGCAGTATTTT.

This rearrangement joins TRBV7-6 to TRBJ2-1, with 8 bases fitting TRBD2. Looked up from germline, CDR1 is SGHVS and CDR2 is FNYEAQ. The V gene end was trimmed by 0 bases and the J gene end by 2 bases; junction bases not matched to a gene: 3. This CDR3 has 16 residues. In nucleotides, the CDR3 is TGTGCCAGCAGCTTAGCAGTAGCGGGAACCTACAATGAGCAGTTCTTC. As protein: CASSLAVAGTYNEQFF. Drawing the rest from reference TRBV7-6 and TRBJ2-1, the complete variable domain is GAGVSQSPRYKVTKRGQDVALRCDPISGHVSLYWYRQALGQGPEFLTYFNYEAQQDKSGLPNDRFSAERPEGSISTLTIQRTEQRDSAMYRCASSLAVAGTYNEQFFGPGTRLTVL.

V gene TRBV28 combines with J gene TRBJ2-7; 8 bases match TRBD2. Germline assignment: CDR1 MDHEN and CDR2 SYDVKM. CDR3 length equals 16 residues. Trimming removed 7 bases from V and 3 bases from J; junction bases left unmatched: 14. CDR3 bases: TGTGCCAGCACCCGGGGGGGCGCCGGTCTCGTCTACGAGCAGTACTTC. As protein: CASTRGGAGLVYEQYF.

The rearrangement uses TRBV10-2 and TRBJ2-7; TRBD1 agrees at 8 bases. Germline V gives CDR1 WSHSY, CDR2 SAAADI. The CDR3 has 13 amino acids. Unmatched junction bases numbered 8, after V lost 10 bases and J lost 3 bases. As DNA, the CDR3 is TGCGCCACCACGACAGGGGAGGTCTACGAGCAGTACTTC. Translating it yields CATTTGEVYEQYF.

The chain couples TRBV5-1 to TRBJ2-3, with D hard to call. Germline V CDR1 and CDR2: SGHRS, YFSETQ. V shed 0 bases and J shed 6 bases, with 5 bases lying between them. CDR3 length: 12 residues. The CDR3 is CASSLGADTQYF. The CDR3 nucleotides are TGCGCCAGCAGCTTGGGAGCTGATACGCAGTATTTT. Full variable domain (rest looked up from reference TRBV5-1 and TRBJ2-3): KAGVTQTPRYLIKTRGQQVTLSCSPISGHRSVSWYQQTPGQGLQFLFEYFSETQRNKGNFPGRFSGRQFSNSRSEMNVSTLELGDSALYLCASSLGADTQYFGPGTRLTVL.

The chain carries TRBV30 and TRBJ1-5; D ambiguous. The V end lost 2 bases, the J end lost 9 bases, and 14 bases lay between the germline ends. Looked up from germline, CDR1 is GTSNPN and CDR2 is SVGIG (reference sequence). This CDR3 comprises 13 residues. The CDR3 loop is CAWSPGGQGPQHF. Here the CDR3 DNA reads TGTGCCTGGAGTCCCGGAGGCCAAGGGCCCCAGCATTTT.

This clone was counted once. This chain uses TRBV5-1 with TRBJ1-1, with TRBD1 matching 7 bases. CDR1 is SGHRS and CDR2 is YFSETQ in the germline V gene. The V segment lost 3 bases and the J segment 0 bases; nucleotides outside the gene matches: 5. The CDR3 loop spans 15 amino acids. CDR3 residues: CASSSQTGMNTEAFF. As DNA, the CDR3 is TGCGCCAGCAGCTCTCAGACAGGGATGAACACTGAAGCTTTCTTT.